Listed below are T cell receptor beta chains from one sample, sequenced in a study of cytomegalovirus exposure and HLA in healthy donors. TCRdb's table, derived via immunoSEQ multiplex PCR, lists solely in-frame clones and lacks some. The data hold about 240,000 clones, with approximately 80% observed a single time. Sequenced input: PBMCs. These receptors were taken from a woman in her fifties or sixties in good health and CMV-seropositive. Each CDR3 is given with its conserved first and last residue. Fields, in order: J gene, D gene, V gene, CDR3 protein. The D gene is left open where the match is weak.

TRBJ1-1	.	TRBV5-1	CASSLTTSGNTEAFF
TRBJ1-2	.	TRBV19	CAIPTGLYGYTF
TRBJ2-1	.	TRBV5-4	CASHLDGGSYNEQFF
TRBJ2-1	.	TRBV7-8	CASSLRESSYNEQFF
TRBJ2-5	.	TRBV7-9	CASSLAQGLETQYF
TRBJ2-5	TRBD2	TRBV5-1	CASSLGLAGTQETQYF
TRBJ2-1	.	TRBV7-9	CASSLGGYEQFF
TRBJ2-7	.	TRBV10-3	CAIRRGGADEQYF
TRBJ2-7	.	TRBV15	CATSTVPGEEQYF
TRBJ1-3	.	TRBV6-6	CASGRDLVENTIYF
TRBJ1-2	TRBD1	TRBV28	CASSSQGAWGYTF
TRBJ2-3	.	TRBV5-1	CASSLASGGTDTQYF
TRBJ2-2	TRBD1	TRBV4-2	CASRGQTNTGELFF
TRBJ2-1	.	TRBV6-1	CASSEAPRNSYNEQFF
.	TRBD1	TRBV6-5	CASSPWVTGSYEQYF
TRBJ1-2	.	TRBV28	CASSLTLDSNYGYTF
TRBJ2-3	.	TRBV10-1	CASGDRSTDTQYF
TRBJ1-1	.	TRBV7-9	CAWGGNTEAFF
TRBJ2-7	TRBD2	TRBV7-9	CASSLVAGGLYEQYF
TRBJ1-2	.	TRBV2	CASSQQGNARFGYTF
TRBJ2-7	TRBD2	TRBV6-1	CASRREGEQYF
TRBJ2-7	.	TRBV9	CASSVEATASYEQYF
TRBJ2-1	TRBD2	TRBV13	CASSLGSGRASEQFF
TRBJ2-5	TRBD1	TRBV7-3	CASSLLGTGETQYF
TRBJ2-3	.	TRBV27	CASGWGADTQYF
TRBJ2-2	.	TRBV6-4	CASSAQGSGELFF
TRBJ2-7	TRBD1	TRBV10-3	CAISGQGQGSYEQYF
TRBJ1-1	TRBD1	TRBV6-1	CASIRDREGDTEAFF
TRBJ2-1	TRBD2	TRBV13	CASSLGAGVKNEQFF
TRBJ1-1	.	TRBV7-3	CASSLGANTEAFF
TRBJ2-7	TRBD2	TRBV4-2	CASSQVGGSTYEQYF
TRBJ2-3	.	TRBV11-2	CASSFRLARGDTQYF
TRBJ1-1	.	TRBV6-5	CASSEQAKNTEAFF
TRBJ1-1	TRBD1	TRBV15	CATTRQGRTEAFF
TRBJ2-2	.	TRBV27	CASSLQGTGELFF
TRBJ2-3	.	TRBV5-1	CASSLGQGGTDTQYF
TRBJ2-1	.	TRBV18	CASAPTYNEQFF
TRBJ2-2	TRBD1	TRBV7-3	CASSQGADGELFF
TRBJ2-7	.	TRBV12-5	CASGFRGTYEQYF
TRBJ2-7	.	TRBV5-1	CASYRDPGVYEQYF
TRBJ2-4	TRBD2	TRBV2	CASRSSGRSMAIQYF
TRBJ2-1	.	TRBV5-1	CASSPGASSYNEQFF
TRBJ2-2	TRBD1	TRBV5-1	CASSQTHRGTGELFF
TRBJ2-3	TRBD1	TRBV28	CASSLWGDSTGRYTQYF
TRBJ1-5	.	TRBV19	CASSMDGGWYQPQHF
TRBJ1-5	TRBD1	TRBV2	CASKGDRGGQPQHF
TRBJ2-2	.	TRBV12-5	CASGVKLNLQPRGGELFF
TRBJ2-1	.	TRBV7-7	CANSATIRVSYNEQFF
TRBJ2-7	.	TRBV6-5	CASSQRFGEQYF
TRBJ1-4	.	TRBV5-6	CASSLGFSQFNEKLFF
TRBJ2-3	TRBD1	TRBV5-1	CASSPGPGQGWDTQYF
TRBJ1-3	.	TRBV10-3	CAISEIGARGNTIYF
TRBJ2-1	TRBD2	TRBV30	CAWRPGTSGPYNEQFF
TRBJ1-5	.	TRBV7-9	CASSPMEGNQPQHF